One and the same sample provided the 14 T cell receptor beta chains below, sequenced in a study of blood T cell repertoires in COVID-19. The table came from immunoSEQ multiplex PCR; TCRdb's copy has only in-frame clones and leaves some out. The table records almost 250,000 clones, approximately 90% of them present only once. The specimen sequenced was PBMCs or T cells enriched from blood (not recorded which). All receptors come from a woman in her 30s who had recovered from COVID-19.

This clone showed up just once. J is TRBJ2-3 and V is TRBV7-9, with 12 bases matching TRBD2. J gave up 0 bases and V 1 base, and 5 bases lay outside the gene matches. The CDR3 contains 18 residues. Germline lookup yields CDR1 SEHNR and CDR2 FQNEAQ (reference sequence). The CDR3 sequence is CASSLGLAGEPSTDTQYF. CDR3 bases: TGTGCCAGCAGCTTAGGACTAGCGGGAGAACCAAGCACAGATACGCAGTATTTT.

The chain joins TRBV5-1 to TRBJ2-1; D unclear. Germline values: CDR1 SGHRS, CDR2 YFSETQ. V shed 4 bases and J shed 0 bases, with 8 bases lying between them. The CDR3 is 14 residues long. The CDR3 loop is CASSVPSSYNEQFF. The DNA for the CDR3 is TGCGCCAGCAGCGTGCCGAGCTCCTACAATGAGCAGTTCTTC.

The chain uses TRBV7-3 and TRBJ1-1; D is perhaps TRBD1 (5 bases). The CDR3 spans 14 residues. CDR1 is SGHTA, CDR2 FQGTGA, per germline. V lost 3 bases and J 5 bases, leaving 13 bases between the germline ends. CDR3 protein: CASSFSRDGTEAFF. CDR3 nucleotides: TGTGCCAGCAGCTTCAGCAGGGATGGTACTGAAGCTTTCTTT.

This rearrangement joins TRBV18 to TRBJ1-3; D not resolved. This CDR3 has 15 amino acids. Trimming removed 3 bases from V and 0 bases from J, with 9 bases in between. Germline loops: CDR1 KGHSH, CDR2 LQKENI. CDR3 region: CASSPLPGSGNTIYF. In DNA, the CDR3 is TGTGCCAGCTCACCCCTTCCGGGCTCTGGAAACACCATATATTTT.

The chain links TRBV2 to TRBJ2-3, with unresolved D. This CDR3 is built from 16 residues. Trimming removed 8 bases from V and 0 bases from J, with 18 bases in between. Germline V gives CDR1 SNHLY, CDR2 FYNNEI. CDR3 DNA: TGTGCCAGCTTTCGCACAGACCCCTCAAGCACAGATACGCAGTATTTT. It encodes CASFRTDPSSTDTQYF.

CDR3 bases: TGTGCCAGCAGCCGTATAAACACTAGCGGGAGGACTCATGAGCAGTTCTTC. Its protein is CASSRINTSGRTHEQFF. This chain connects TRBV7-2 to TRBJ2-1; 12 bases are shared with TRBD2. The CDR3 consists of 17 residues. With 5 bases clipped from V and 8 bases from J, the junction kept 13 bases outside the gene matches. CDR1 is SGHTA and CDR2 is FQGNSA in the germline V gene.

The CDR3 DNA reads as TGTGCCAGCTCTGAAGGGGTCTGCACCTTC. This encodes CASSEGVCTF. The chain couples TRBV18 to TRBJ1-2; D is perhaps TRBD1 (5 bases). There are 10 residues in the CDR3. Germline V lookup: CDR1 KGHSH, CDR2 LQKENI. Trimming cost V 6 bases and J 13 bases, with 12 bases left between them.

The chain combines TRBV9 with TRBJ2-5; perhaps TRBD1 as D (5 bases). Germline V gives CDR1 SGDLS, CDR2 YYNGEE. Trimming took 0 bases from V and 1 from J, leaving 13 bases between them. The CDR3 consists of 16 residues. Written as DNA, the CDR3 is TGTGCCAGCAGCGTAGGCAGCGTTAGGGGCCAAGAGACCCAGTACTTC. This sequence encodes CASSVGSVRGQETQYF.

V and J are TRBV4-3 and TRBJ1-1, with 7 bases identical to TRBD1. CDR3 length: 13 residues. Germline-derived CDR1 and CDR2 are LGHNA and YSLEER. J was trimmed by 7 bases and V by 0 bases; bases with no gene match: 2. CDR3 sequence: CASSQERDSEAFF. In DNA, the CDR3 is TGCGCCAGCAGCCAAGAAAGGGACAGTGAAGCTTTCTTT.

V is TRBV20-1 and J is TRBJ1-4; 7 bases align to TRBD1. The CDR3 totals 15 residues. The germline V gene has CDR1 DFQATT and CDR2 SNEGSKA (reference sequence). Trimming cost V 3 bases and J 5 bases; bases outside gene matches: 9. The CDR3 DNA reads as TGCAGTGCTAGTATCCCCGGGACAGCGAATGAAAAACTGTTTTTT. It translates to CSASIPGTANEKLFF.

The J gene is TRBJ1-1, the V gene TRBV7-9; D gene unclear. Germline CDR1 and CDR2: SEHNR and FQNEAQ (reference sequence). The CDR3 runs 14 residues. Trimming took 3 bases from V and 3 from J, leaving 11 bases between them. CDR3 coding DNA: TGTGCCAGCAGCTTCACCGGGAGAGACACTGAAGCTTTCTTT. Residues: CASSFTGRDTEAFF.

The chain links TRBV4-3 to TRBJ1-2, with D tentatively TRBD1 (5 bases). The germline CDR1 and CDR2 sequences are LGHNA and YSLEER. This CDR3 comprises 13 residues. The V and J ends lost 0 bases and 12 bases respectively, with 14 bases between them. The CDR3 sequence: CASSQDFGDSDTF. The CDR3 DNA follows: TGCGCCAGCAGCCAAGATTTTGGGGACTCGGACACCTTC.

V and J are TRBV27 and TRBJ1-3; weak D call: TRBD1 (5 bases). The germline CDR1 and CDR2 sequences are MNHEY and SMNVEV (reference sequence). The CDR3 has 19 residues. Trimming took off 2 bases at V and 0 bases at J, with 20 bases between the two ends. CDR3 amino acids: CASSLLGMGRGISGNTIYF. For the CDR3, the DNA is TGTGCCAGCAGTTTACTTGGTATGGGGAGGGGAATCTCTGGAAACACCATATATTTT.

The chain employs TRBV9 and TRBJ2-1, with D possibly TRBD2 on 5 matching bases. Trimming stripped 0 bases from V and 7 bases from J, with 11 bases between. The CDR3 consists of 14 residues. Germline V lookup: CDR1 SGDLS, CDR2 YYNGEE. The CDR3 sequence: CASSVGSSSNEQFF. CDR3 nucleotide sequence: TGTGCCAGCAGCGTAGGCTCTAGCAGTAATGAGCAGTTCTTC.